The next 15 T cell receptor beta chains were all read from a single sample in a study of T cells in Graves' hyperthyroidism and ophthalmopathy. TCR beta CDR3 regions were amplified from RNA. RT-PCR in the first round (using the HTBI primer set) targeted the TCR CDR3. TCRdb re-called the multiplex PCR reads with MiXCR, one entry per CDR3 protein. In the table there are about 520,000 distinct CDR3 sequences, more than 20% of which are singletons. The source material was blood. Receptors were obtained from a man younger than 30 with Graves' hyperthyroidism.

As for this clonotype: One junction end disagrees with the germline gene, perhaps due to a read error. The V call is TRBV24-1, the J call TRBJ2-2, with TRBD2 as a possible D gene (6 bases). The CDR3 loop spans 15 amino acids. The germline CDR1 and CDR2 sequences are KGHDR and SFDVKD. The CDR3 DNA sequence: TGTGCCATCAGTGAGGCCGGGACTGAAACCGGGGAGCTGTTTTTT. The encoded protein is CAISEAGTETGELFF.

This rearrangement joins TRBV10-2 to TRBJ2-7; D is undetermined. The germline V gene encodes CDR1 WSHSY and CDR2 SAAADI. Trimming took 6 bases from V and 0 from J, leaving 12 bases between them. CDR3 length: 14 amino acids. The DNA for the CDR3 is TGCGCCAGCAGGTCCCAACAGATCTCCTACGAGCAGTACTTC. Amino acids: CASRSQQISYEQYF.

With respect to this clonotype: With a much larger clone just one base away, this may be a read error. This chain uses TRBV2 with TRBJ2-2; possible D gene TRBD2, 5 bases. This CDR3 is built from 13 residues. Germline loops: CDR1 SNHLY, CDR2 FYNNEI. CDR3 in DNA: TGTGCCAGCAGAGAGGCTGTCGCCGGGGAGCTGTGTTTT. Its translation is CASREAVAGELCF.

This clonotype was seen many times. The J gene is TRBJ1-1, the V gene TRBV12-3 or TRBV12-4, with 11 bases aligning to TRBD1. CDR3 length equals 14 residues. V gave up 6 bases and J gave up 5 bases; unmatched junction bases: 5. The CDR3 DNA sequence: TGTGCCAGCAGGCGGGACAGGGGGAAGACTGAAGCTTTCTTT. It codes for CASRRDRGKTEAFF.

This clonotype was counted a few times. This chain links TRBV19 with TRBJ1-5; D is unclear. Germline V gene data show CDR1 as LNHDA and CDR2 as SQIVND (reference sequence). Trimming took 11 bases from V and 4 from J, leaving 15 bases between them. The CDR3 is 13 residues long. The CDR3 nucleotides read TGTGCCGTCAAAGGGCCCCTTAATCAGCCCCAGCATTTT. This codes for CAVKGPLNQPQHF.

Ten or more counts support this clonotype. The gene calls are TRBV7-9 and TRBJ1-1; D not certain. Trimming pared 4 bases from V and 11 bases from J, leaving 17 bases between. CDR3 length equals 13 residues. Germline lookup yields CDR1 SEHNR and CDR2 FQNEAQ (reference sequence). The DNA for the CDR3 is TGTGCCAGCAGCTACCCCCGGGCGCAACGGGCTTTCTTT. This encodes CASSYPRAQRAFF.

This clonotype was seen at least ten times. The chain has TRBV2 and TRBJ1-2, with D unresolved. The CDR3 has 16 amino acids. The germline V gene has CDR1 SNHLY and CDR2 FYNNEI. V dropped 6 bases and J dropped 4 bases, with 21 bases sitting between them. Here the CDR3 reads CASSPDFVEDFYGYTF. DNA for the CDR3: TGTGCCAGCAGCCCAGATTTCGTGGAGGATTTCTATGGCTACACCTTC.

A single count supports this clonotype. The rearrangement links TRBV5-8 to TRBJ1-5; D call uncertain. V shed 0 bases and J shed 9 bases, with 13 bases lying between them. Germline values: CDR1 SGHTS, CDR2 YDEGEE. The CDR3 runs to 14 residues. This CDR3 reads CASSLAGAHLPQHF. As DNA, the CDR3 is TGTGCCAGCAGCTTGGCCGGAGCCCACCTGCCCCAGCATTTT. The complete variable domain, with remaining parts taken from reference TRBV5-8 and TRBJ1-5, reads EAGVTQSPTHLIKTRGQQATLRCSPISGHTSVYWYQQALGLGLQFLLWYDEGEERNRGNFPPRFSGRQFPNYSSELNVNALELEDSALYLCASSLAGAHLPQHFGDGTRLSIL.

The V and J genes are TRBV6-1 and TRBJ2-2; D may be TRBD2 (6 bases). The CDR3 runs to 18 residues. Trimming took off 5 bases at V and 2 bases at J, with 21 bases between the two ends. Germline assignment: CDR1 MNHNS and CDR2 SASEGT. The CDR3 loop is CASSWSAEGGTNTGELFF. Written as DNA, the CDR3 is TGTGCCAGCAGTTGGAGCGCAGAGGGCGGGACCAACACCGGGGAGCTGTTTTTT.

This chain joins TRBV12-3 or TRBV12-4 and TRBJ2-1, with TRBD2 matching 11 bases. V lost 5 bases and J lost 7; bases outside the gene matches: 13. The CDR3 extends over 17 amino acids. The CDR3 nucleotides read TGTGCCAGCAGTCCCGGGACAGGCAGACTAGCGGGGAATGAGCAGTTCTTC. This sequence encodes CASSPGTGRLAGNEQFF.

Ten or more counts support this clonotype. The chain combines TRBV6-1 with TRBJ1-1; D is ambiguous. The germline V gene has CDR1 MNHNS and CDR2 SASEGT. Trimming removed 6 bases at V and 0 bases at J, with 8 bases between. The CDR3 loop spans 13 amino acids. CDR3 loop: CASRPQMNTEAFF. The DNA for the CDR3 is TGTGCCAGCAGGCCTCAGATGAACACTGAAGCTTTCTTT.

This clonotype turned up a few times. The chain recombines TRBV6-1 with TRBJ1-2, with D maybe TRBD1 (5 bases). The CDR3 sequence is 12 residues long. The V end lost 7 bases, the J end lost 8 bases, and 14 bases lay between the germline ends. The germline V gene encodes CDR1 MNHNS and CDR2 SASEGT. CDR3 sequence reads: CASTLDPGGYTF. For the CDR3, the DNA is TGTGCCAGCACTCTAGATCCAGGGGGCTACACCTTC.

Many counts were recorded for this clonotype. The CDR3, as DNA: TGTGCCAGCAGCGTAGATCTCGGACTCCTAGAGACCCAGTACTTC. This gives the protein CASSVDLGLLETQYF. V usage is TRBV9 and J usage is TRBJ2-5; the D gene is possibly TRBD2 (5 bases). V was trimmed by 0 bases and J by 4 bases, leaving 13 bases between them. Germline V gene sequence: CDR1 SGDLS, CDR2 YYNGEE. The CDR3 has 15 residues.

This clonotype was detected ten times or more. The chain combines TRBV28 with TRBJ2-7; 8 positions agree with TRBD1. The CDR3 is 16 amino acids. J gave up 2 bases and V 5 bases, and 11 bases lay outside the gene matches. Germline V CDR1 and CDR2: MDHEN, SYDVKM. The CDR3: CASSPLLDRETYEQYF. CDR3 DNA: TGTGCCAGCAGTCCCCTGCTGGACAGGGAAACCTACGAGCAGTACTTC.

V and J are TRBV4-1 and TRBJ1-1, with D perhaps TRBD1 (5 bases). Germline CDR1 and CDR2: MGHRA and YSYEKL. The V end was cut by 4 bases, the J end by 5 bases, with 20 bases between. CDR3 size: 16 residues. CDR3 DNA sequence: TGCGCCAGCAGCCCATCTGCGGGACTCTCTGGGACTGAAGCTTTCTTT. The encoded protein is CASSPSAGLSGTEAFF.